Following are 27 T cell receptor beta chains from one sample sequenced in a study of Ad26.COV2.S vaccination and SARS-CoV-2 variants. Produced via immunoSEQ multiplex PCR; TCRdb's table is partial and in-frame only. The table records tens of thousands of clones, approximately 77% of them present only once. Source: peripheral blood, taken after recovery from COVID-19. These receptors all stem from a human donor who had recovered from COVID-19.

This chain connects TRBV11-3 to TRBJ2-3; perhaps D is TRBD1 or TRBD2 (6 bases each). The germline V gene encodes CDR1 SGHNT and CDR2 YENEEA. The CDR3 is 15 residues long. V gave up 5 bases and J gave up 0 bases, with 12 bases separating them. The CDR3 loop reads CASSERGVSTDTQYF. As DNA, the CDR3 is TGTGCCAGCAGCGAGAGGGGGGTCAGCACAGATACGCAGTATTTT.

V usage is TRBV6-5 and J usage is TRBJ2-7; 11 nucleotides align to TRBD2. The CDR3 has 15 amino acids. Germline V gives CDR1 MNHEY, CDR2 SVGAGI. V lost 4 bases to trimming and J lost 4 bases; unmatched junction nucleotides: 6. The CDR3 reads CASSSATSGRYEQYF. In DNA form, the CDR3 reads TGTGCCAGCAGTTCGGCAACTAGCGGGAGATACGAGCAGTACTTC.

This clone was picked up one time. This chain links TRBV21-1 with TRBJ2-3; the table's D call TRBD2 went unverified against the DNA. TRBV21-1 is a listed pseudogene. The CDR3 consists of 17 residues. CDR3 bases: TGTGCCAGCACCACGACTAGCGGGAGAACTAGCACAGATACGCAGTATTTT. Translation gives CASTTTSGRTSTDTQYF.

CDR3 nucleotide sequence: TGTGCCACCAGGGACAGGACCTACGAGCAGTACTTC. Protein: CATRDRTYEQYF. V is TRBV19 and J is TRBJ2-7, with TRBD1 identical over 8 bases. The CDR3 extends over 12 amino acids. From germline, CDR1 is LNHDA and CDR2 SQIVND (reference sequence). After removal of 10 bases from V and 2 bases from J, the junction contained 4 bases not matched to a gene.

This clone was observed once. This chain's CDR3 is CASRPGQGSEQYF. The CDR3 region has the DNA TGCGCCAGCAGACCGGGACAGGGGAGCGAGCAGTACTTC. The V gene is TRBV23-1, the J gene TRBJ2-7; 10 bases line up with TRBD1. TRBV23-1 carries the ORF label, with uncertain function. With 6 bases clipped from V and 6 bases from J, the junction kept 5 bases outside the gene matches. This CDR3 spans 13 amino acids.

The J gene is TRBJ1-5, the V gene TRBV28; perhaps TRBD1 as D (6 bases). Deletions cut 9 bases from V and 6 bases from J, with 18 bases between. The CDR3 has 14 residues. CDR1 is MDHEN, CDR2 SYDVKM, per germline. As DNA, the CDR3 is TGTGCCAGTACCACAGGGCAGGGGATTCAGCCCCAGCATTTT. Residues: CASTTGQGIQPQHF. The full variable domain, completed using reference TRBV28 and TRBJ1-5, is DVKVTQSSRYLVKRTGEKVFLECVQDMDHENMFWYRQDPGLGLRLIYFSYDVKMKEKGDIPEGYSVSREKKERFSLILESASTNQTSMYLCASTTGQGIQPQHFGDGTRLSIL.

CDR3 sequence: CATLQGNYGYTF. The DNA for the CDR3 is TGTGCCACCCTACAGGGGAACTATGGCTACACCTTC. The V and J genes are TRBV27 and TRBJ1-2, with 7 positions matching TRBD1. Germline V gene lookup returns CDR1 MNHEY and CDR2 SMNVEV (reference sequence). With V trimmed by 10 bases and J by 2 bases, 4 bases remained unmatched. The CDR3 runs to 12 residues.

As DNA, the CDR3 is TGTGCCAGCAGTCTCGCCCGGACTAGCGGGAGCTCCTACGAGCAGTACTTC. Encoded protein: CASSLARTSGSSYEQYF. This rearrangement joins TRBV6-2 or TRBV6-3 to TRBJ2-7; 13 positions agree with TRBD2. V was pared by 5 bases and J by 0 bases, with 7 bases of the junction left unmatched. CDR1 MNHEY and CDR2 SVGEGT come from the germline V gene. The CDR3 loop spans 17 amino acids.

This sequence joins TRBV27 and TRBJ2-7; 13 nucleotides line up with TRBD2. Germline CDR1 reads MNHEY; CDR2 reads SMNVEV (reference sequence). With V trimmed by 6 bases and J by 5 bases, 4 bases remained unmatched. The CDR3 is made up of 14 amino acids. CDR3 DNA: TGTGCCAGCAGCGAACTAGCGGGAGGGGACGAGCAGTACTTC. Translated: CASSELAGGDEQYF.

This chain uses TRBV27 with TRBJ1-6, with 9 nucleotides matching TRBD1. This CDR3 comprises 14 residues. The germline V gene encodes CDR1 MNHEY and CDR2 SMNVEV (reference sequence). The ends lost 6 bases at V and 8 bases at J; junction bases unmatched: 5. The CDR3 nucleotides read TGTGCCAGCAGCGGGGACAGGGCTGATTCACCCCTCCACTTT. Its protein is CASSGDRADSPLHF.

This chain links TRBV28 with TRBJ1-2; D ambiguous. Deletions cut 6 bases from V and 0 bases from J, with 8 bases between. Germline assignment: CDR1 MDHEN and CDR2 SYDVKM. The CDR3 runs 13 residues. CDR3 DNA sequence: TGTGCCAGCAGCCTAGACACTAACTATGGCTACACCTTC. Translating gives CASSLDTNYGYTF.

This clone is a singleton in its sample. The chain carries TRBV12-2 and TRBJ2-1. TRBV12-2 is tagged as a pseudogene. The CDR3 loop spans 16 amino acids. CDR3: CASRLGLGPEGNEQFF. The CDR3 DNA reads TGTGCAAGTCGCTTAGGTTTGGGTCCTGAGGGGAATGAGCAGTTCTTC.

This chain uses TRBV15 with TRBJ2-7; 11 nucleotides agree with TRBD2. Germline V gene data show CDR1 as LNHNV and CDR2 as YYDKDF (reference sequence). The CDR3 runs 19 residues. With 0 bases clipped from V and 3 bases from J, the junction kept 13 bases outside the gene matches. The CDR3 DNA reads as TGTGCCACCAGCAGAGAACAGAATCATGGACTAGCGGGCTTCTACGAGCAGTACTTC. It translates to CATSREQNHGLAGFYEQYF.

The chain has TRBV11-3 and TRBJ1-6; 9 nucleotides agree with TRBD1. CDR1 and CDR2 (germline): SGHNT, YENEEA. The CDR3 is made up of 13 amino acids. Germline trimming cut 10 bases from V and 6 bases from J; bases unmatched to any gene: 4. In DNA, the CDR3 is TGTGCCACACAGGGGGCAACTAATTCACCCCTCCACTTT. It is translated as CATQGATNSPLHF.

The J gene is TRBJ2-1, the V gene TRBV6-2 or TRBV6-3, with 8 bases matching TRBD2. CDR1 MNHEY and CDR2 SVGEGT come from the germline V gene. This CDR3 contains 15 residues. The junction had 9 bases not matched to a gene; V was cut back by 4 bases and J by 7 bases. Written as DNA, the CDR3 is TGTGCCAGCAGTTCTACTAGCGGTTTGATAAATGAGCAGTTCTTC. Translating it yields CASSSTSGLINEQFF.

The chain uses TRBV7-8 and TRBJ1-2; D is undetermined. Germline V CDR1 and CDR2: SGHVS, FQNEAQ. CDR3 length equals 13 residues. The V gene lost 1 base and the J gene lost 7 bases, with 10 bases spanning the gap. CDR3 nucleotide sequence: TGTGCCAGCAGCTTAGTGTCGGTGGCTGGCTACACCTTC. Translating it yields CASSLVSVAGYTF.

The chain links TRBV3-1 (or the pseudogene TRBV3-2) to TRBJ2-1; D remains ambiguous. The CDR3 is made up of 11 amino acids. Trimming took off 4 bases at V and 8 bases at J, with 6 bases between the two ends. Germline CDR1 and CDR2: LGHDT and YNNKEL (reference sequence). The CDR3 DNA reads as TGTGCCAGCAGCCGTAATGATGAGCAGTTCTTC. Its protein is CASSRNDEQFF.

DNA of the CDR3: TGTGCCAGCAGCCCGACAGGGTCGGAGACCCAGTACTTC. It specifies CASSPTGSETQYF. The chain has TRBV9 and TRBJ2-5; 7 bases agree with TRBD1. The CDR3 contains 13 residues. With 4 bases clipped from V and 5 bases from J, the junction kept 5 bases outside the gene matches. Germline loops: CDR1 SGDLS, CDR2 YYNGEE.

The chain uses TRBV11-2 and TRBJ2-1; 8 nucleotides match TRBD2. This CDR3 has 15 residues. V was pared by 3 bases and J by 8 bases, with 9 bases of the junction left unmatched. Per the germline V gene, CDR1 is SGHAT and CDR2 is FQNNGV. The CDR3 spells CASSFWSGGGDEQFF. In DNA form, the CDR3 reads TGTGCCAGCAGCTTCTGGAGCGGGGGCGGCGATGAGCAGTTCTTC.

The chain combines TRBV6-1 with TRBJ2-1; possibly TRBD2 for D (5 bases). CDR3 length: 15 amino acids. Germline lookup yields CDR1 MNHNS and CDR2 SASEGT. Trimming removed 2 bases at V and 8 bases at J, with 16 bases between. CDR3 loop: CASSEQWGVRDEQFF. The CDR3 nucleotides read TGTGCCAGCAGTGAACAATGGGGAGTGAGGGATGAGCAGTTCTTC.

The chain links TRBV7-6 to TRBJ2-2; either TRBD1 or TRBD2 may supply D (7 bases each). CDR1 is SGHVS and CDR2 is FNYEAQ in the germline V gene. Trimming left V 3 bases short and J 3 bases short, with 20 bases between. The CDR3 extends over 18 amino acids. CDR3 sequence reads: CASSFPETAGGDTGELFF. The CDR3 nucleotides read TGTGCCAGCAGCTTCCCGGAAACTGCAGGGGGGGACACCGGGGAGCTGTTTTTT. Together with reference TRBV7-6 and TRBJ2-2, the CDR3 gives the full variable domain: GAGVSQSPRYKVTKRGQDVALRCDPISGHVSLYWYRQALGQGPEFLTYFNYEAQQDKSGLPNDRFSAERPEGSISTLTIQRTEQRDSAMYRCASSFPETAGGDTGELFFGEGSRLTVL.

The CDR3 sequence: CASSAWGDPQDYGYTF. In nucleotides, the CDR3 is TGTGCCAGCAGCGCATGGGGGGACCCACAGGACTATGGCTACACCTTC. The genes are TRBV7-9 and TRBJ1-2; the D gene is possibly TRBD1 (5 bases). CDR1 and CDR2 (germline): SEHNR, FQNEAQ (reference sequence). The CDR3 extends over 16 amino acids. Trimming removed 5 bases from V and 3 bases from J, with 19 bases in between.

The J gene is TRBJ2-1, the V gene TRBV24-1; D gene unclear. The V end lost 6 bases, the J end lost 0 bases, and 14 bases lay between the germline ends. Germline V gives CDR1 KGHDR, CDR2 SFDVKD. This CDR3 contains 16 residues. The CDR3 here is CATSSYSASSYNEQFF. CDR3 bases: TGTGCCACCAGTTCATATTCGGCGTCCTCCTACAATGAGCAGTTCTTC.

This chain connects TRBV5-1 to TRBJ2-1, with D tentatively TRBD1 (6 bases). V was clipped by 4 bases and J by 6 bases, with 17 bases between them. Germline lookup yields CDR1 SGHRS and CDR2 YFSETQ. The CDR3 length is 15 residues. Here the CDR3 reads CASSPYGDTANEQFF. The CDR3 DNA reads TGCGCCAGCAGCCCCTACGGGGACACAGCCAATGAGCAGTTCTTC.

The chain links TRBV7-2 to TRBJ2-1; the match to TRBD1 covers 10 bases. The CDR3 has 16 residues. J gave up 5 bases and V 5 bases, and 9 bases lay outside the gene matches. The V gene's germline CDR1 is SGHTA and CDR2 FQGNSA. CDR3: CASSKNRDRGNNEQFF. CDR3 sequence (DNA): TGTGCCAGCAGCAAAAACCGGGACAGGGGTAACAATGAGCAGTTCTTC.

The gene calls are TRBV11-2 and TRBJ2-6; D ambiguous. CDR3 size: 18 residues. Trimming cost V 3 bases and J 0 bases, with 15 bases left between them. CDR1 is SGHAT, CDR2 FQNNGV, per germline. CDR3 amino acids: CASSLALSGSSGANVLTF. The CDR3 nucleotides are TGTGCCAGCAGCTTGGCCCTTAGTGGCAGCTCTGGGGCCAACGTCCTGACTTTC. Based on the CDR3 plus reference TRBV11-2 and TRBJ2-6, the full variable domain is EAGVAQSPRYKIIEKRQSVAFWCNPISGHATLYWYQQILGQGPKLLIQFQNNGVVDDSQLPKDRFSAERLKGVDSTLKIQPAKLEDSAVYLCASSLALSGSSGANVLTFGAGSRLTVL.

The chain is built from TRBV10-3 and TRBJ2-7; 9 bases match TRBD1. The CDR3 extends over 14 amino acids. Germline loops: CDR1 ENHRY, CDR2 SYGVKD. The V gene end was trimmed by 5 bases and the J gene end by 1 base; junction bases not matched to a gene: 3. The CDR3 here is CAISTGGASYEQYF. CDR3 nucleotides: TGTGCCATCAGTACAGGGGGCGCGTCCTACGAGCAGTACTTC.